This T cell receptor beta chain originates from a study of siplizumab effects on memory and regulatory T cells. Whole-study findings and limits: Apparently more diverse than memory cells, naive T cells also seemed major alloresponse contributors. Treatment with siplizumab left mappable alloreactive CD4+ clones averaging approximately 68% Treg-derived, compared with 25% to 30% in controls. Alloreactive sequences whose origin lay in unstimulated CD4+ memory cells were significantly reduced by siplizumab. Roughly 75-97% of proliferating CD4+ or CD8+ clones lacked an assignable naive or memory phenotype.

With 3 bases removed from V and 3 bases from J, the gap between germline ends came to 15 bases. Germline CDR1 reads KGHSH; CDR2 reads LQKENI. This CDR3 contains 16 residues. Regarding this clone: Its antigen is as yet unknown.

The method was immunoSEQ multiplex PCR; TCRdb's version includes in-frame clones alone and lacks a portion of them. Of approximately 82,000 clones listed, over 80% are singletons. The sequence derives from a human donor in good health. The J gene is TRBJ2-1, the V gene TRBV18, with TRBD2 as a possible D gene (6 bases). The sample was Tregs sorted from blood. CDR3 amino acids: CASSPRPGGDYNEQFF. CDR3 DNA sequence: TGTGCCAGCTCACCCCGCCCCGGGGGAGACTACAATGAGCAGTTCTTC.